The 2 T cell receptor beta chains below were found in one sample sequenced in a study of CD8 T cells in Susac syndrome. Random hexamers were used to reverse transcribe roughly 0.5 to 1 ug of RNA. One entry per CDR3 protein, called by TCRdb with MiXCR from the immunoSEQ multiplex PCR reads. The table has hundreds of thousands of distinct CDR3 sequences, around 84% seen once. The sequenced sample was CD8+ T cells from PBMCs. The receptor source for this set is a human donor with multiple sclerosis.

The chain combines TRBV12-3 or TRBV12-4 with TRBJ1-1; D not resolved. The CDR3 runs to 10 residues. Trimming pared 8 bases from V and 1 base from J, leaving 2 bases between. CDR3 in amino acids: CASGNTEAFF. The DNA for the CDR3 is TGTGCCAGCGGGAACACTGAAGCTTTCTTT.

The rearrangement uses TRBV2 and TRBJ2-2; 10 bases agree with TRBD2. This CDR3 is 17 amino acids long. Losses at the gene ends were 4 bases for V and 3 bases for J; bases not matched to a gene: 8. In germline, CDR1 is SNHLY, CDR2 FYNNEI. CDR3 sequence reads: CASSGASGSTDTGELFF. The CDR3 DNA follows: TGTGCCAGCAGTGGCGCTAGCGGGAGTACGGACACCGGGGAGCTGTTTTTT.